These 31 T cell receptor beta chains came from one sample sequenced in a study of graft-versus-host responses after intestinal transplantation. This table comes from immunoSEQ multiplex PCR, and its TCRdb copy is limited to in-frame clones, with some not included. The data contain about 12,000 clones, approximately 94% of them singletons. This sample comprised PBMCs, obtained around 1,000 days after intestinal transplantation. The receptor source for this set is a human patient who received an intestinal transplant, so some T cells may come from the graft donor.

The V and J genes are TRBV6-5 and TRBJ1-1; D perhaps matches TRBD1 (5 bases). This CDR3 spans 13 amino acids. Germline CDR1 MNHEY, CDR2 SVGAGI. V shed 9 bases and J shed 5 bases, with 16 bases lying between them. CDR3 sequence reads: CASNGGRVTEAFF. The DNA of the CDR3 is TGTGCCAGTAATGGGGGGAGGGTAACTGAAGCTTTCTTT.

The J gene is TRBJ1-1, the V gene TRBV28; D not resolved. V lost 6 bases and J 1 base, leaving 15 bases between the germline ends. Germline V CDR1 and CDR2: MDHEN, SYDVKM. The CDR3 totals 15 residues. The chain's CDR3 is CASRPDVGGNTEAFF. The CDR3 bases are TGTGCCAGCAGACCCGATGTGGGTGGGAACACTGAAGCTTTCTTT.

The chain combines TRBV5-5 with TRBJ2-1; TRBD2 aligns across 12 bases. Losses at the gene ends were 4 bases for V and 3 bases for J; bases not matched to a gene: 11. The V gene's germline CDR1 is SGHKS and CDR2 YYEKEE (reference sequence). The CDR3 sequence is 18 residues long. DNA for the CDR3: TGTGCCAGCAGCACGAAGACTAGCGGGGGAGCTCGCTACAATGAGCAGTTCTTC. Its protein is CASSTKTSGGARYNEQFF.

This chain joins TRBV6-1 and TRBJ2-6; TRBD2 might be the D (5 bases). There are 14 residues in the CDR3. The V and J ends lost 2 bases and 9 bases respectively, with 11 bases between them. Germline V gene lookup returns CDR1 MNHNS and CDR2 SASEGT. Here the CDR3 DNA reads TGTGCCAGCAGTGAACGGGATTGGGTCAACGTCCTGACTTTC. This sequence encodes CASSERDWVNVLTF.

J is TRBJ1-2 and V is TRBV10-3; a weak D match, TRBD1 (6 bases). The CDR3 is 13 amino acids. Trimming pared 6 bases from V and 2 bases from J, leaving 10 bases between. CDR1 is ENHRY, CDR2 SYGVKD, per germline. The CDR3 DNA is TGTGCCATCAGAAGGGGGGCGAACTATGGCTACACCTTC. It translates to CAIRRGANYGYTF.

The chain uses TRBV10-2 and TRBJ2-5, with 7 positions matching TRBD1. Germline assignment: CDR1 WSHSY and CDR2 SAAADI. Trimming cost V 1 base and J 3 bases; bases outside gene matches: 5. This CDR3 contains 15 residues. The chain's CDR3 is CASSEFDREEETQYF. The CDR3 coding sequence is TGCGCCAGCAGTGAGTTTGACAGGGAAGAAGAGACCCAGTACTTC.

This clone occurred a few times. Other DNA sequences in the sample encode the same CDR3. V is TRBV6-5 and J is TRBJ2-2, with D possibly matching TRBD1 (6 bases). In germline, CDR1 is MNHEY, CDR2 SVGAGI. This CDR3 has 15 amino acids. V lost 9 bases and J 6 bases, leaving 20 bases between the germline ends. CDR3 residues: CASNSGQTFPGELFF. In nucleotides, the CDR3 is TGTGCCAGTAATTCAGGACAGACCTTCCCCGGGGAGCTGTTTTTT.

The chain employs TRBV6-1 and TRBJ2-7, with TRBD1 matching over 7 bases. This CDR3 region has 15 residues. Trimming at V came to 2 bases and at J to 2 bases, leaving 6 bases not matched to a gene. From germline, CDR1 is MNHNS and CDR2 SASEGT. The CDR3 here is CASSEWTGVAYEQYF. CDR3 sequence (DNA): TGTGCCAGCAGTGAATGGACAGGCGTCGCCTACGAGCAGTACTTC.

This chain joins TRBV5-8 and TRBJ2-3; D gene ambiguous. CDR1 is SGHTS and CDR2 is YDEGEE in the germline V gene. Between the trimmed V and J ends, which lost 3 bases and 0 bases, there was a span of 8 bases. This CDR3 contains 14 residues. The CDR3 reads CASSSSHSTDTQYF. The CDR3 bases are TGTGCCAGCAGCTCGTCCCATAGCACAGATACGCAGTATTTT.

V usage is TRBV7-2 and J usage is TRBJ2-2; D perhaps matches TRBD1 (6 bases). The CDR3 runs to 14 residues. V dropped 3 bases and J dropped 2 bases, with 7 bases sitting between them. Germline V CDR1 and CDR2: SGHTA, FQGNSA. CDR3 region: CASSLDRNTGELFF. The CDR3 DNA follows: TGTGCCAGCAGCTTGGACAGAAACACCGGGGAGCTGTTTTTT.

This rearrangement joins TRBV5-5 to TRBJ1-1; no definite D call. Germline values: CDR1 SGHKS, CDR2 YYEKEE (reference sequence). The germline V and J ends were trimmed by 4 bases and 11 bases, with 15 bases remaining between them. The CDR3 sequence is 12 residues long. CDR3 coding DNA: TGTGCCAGCAGCCTAGGACCGCCGTCGGCTTTCTTT. The encoded protein is CASSLGPPSAFF.

The gene calls are TRBV7-6 and TRBJ2-3; no firm D call. Trimming cost V 5 bases and J 2 bases, with 2 bases left between them. The CDR3 covers 11 residues. Germline V gene sequence: CDR1 SGHVS, CDR2 FNYEAQ. For the CDR3, the DNA is TGTGCCAGCAGCCACACAGATACGCAGTATTTT. Translating it yields CASSHTDTQYF.

V gene TRBV19 combines with J gene TRBJ1-5; the D is unclear. Looked up from germline, CDR1 is LNHDA and CDR2 is SQIVND (reference sequence). The CDR3 runs 15 residues. V lost 8 bases to trimming and J lost 4 bases, with 18 bases between them. In nucleotides, the CDR3 is TGTGCCAGTTCTATTTCGGCCGACCCTAATCAGCCCCAGCATTTT. Translating it yields CASSISADPNQPQHF.

This chain connects TRBV5-6 to TRBJ1-1, with D hard to call. The germline gives CDR1 SGHDT, CDR2 YYEEEE. CDR3 length equals 11 residues. Trimming stripped 4 bases from V and 5 bases from J, with 6 bases between. CDR3 residues: CASSLGTEAFF. DNA for the CDR3: TGTGCCAGCAGCCTGGGGACTGAAGCTTTCTTT. Variable domain in full (rest from reference TRBV5-6 and TRBJ1-1): DAGVTQSPTHLIKTRGQQVTLRCSPKSGHDTVSWYQQALGQGPQFIFQYYEEEERQRGNFPDRFSGHQFPNYSSELNVNALLLGDSALYLCASSLGTEAFFGQGTRLTVV.

The gene calls are TRBV4-1 and TRBJ2-5; 8 bases match TRBD2. Germline CDR1 and CDR2: MGHRA and YSYEKL. The CDR3 loop spans 16 amino acids. Trimming removed 1 base from V and 3 bases from J; junction bases left unmatched: 7. The CDR3 DNA sequence: TGCGCCAGCAGCCAAGTCTTCGGGGGGGGAGAAGAGACCCAGTACTTC. Protein sequence: CASSQVFGGGEETQYF.

The chain uses TRBV6-1 and TRBJ2-5; 10 nucleotides align to TRBD2. The end of the DNA fits TRBJ2-7 better, so the J call may be wrong. This CDR3 spans 15 amino acids. Per the germline V gene, CDR1 is MNHNS and CDR2 is SASEGT. CDR3 nucleotide sequence: TGTGCCAGCAGTGAAGGACTAGCGGGTCCTAACGAGCAGTACTTC. This gives the protein CASSEGLAGPNEQYF.

The chain is built from TRBV4-2 and TRBJ1-2, with D perhaps TRBD1 (6 bases). In germline, CDR1 is LGHNA, CDR2 YNFKEQ. V lost 2 bases and J lost 3, with 19 bases in between. The CDR3 contains 17 residues. CDR3 loop: CASSQIGRWGADYGYTF. CDR3 DNA: TGTGCCAGCAGCCAAATTGGACGGTGGGGGGCGGACTATGGCTACACCTTC.

The chain links TRBV19 to TRBJ1-4; 9 nucleotides match TRBD1. The CDR3 is made up of 15 amino acids. V was pared by 3 bases and J by 7 bases, with 6 bases of the junction left unmatched. Germline CDR1 reads LNHDA; CDR2 reads SQIVND (reference sequence). The CDR3 DNA is TGTGCCAGTAGTATGGTACCGGGACAGGGTGAAAAACTGTTTTTT. Translating it yields CASSMVPGQGEKLFF.

This chain uses TRBV6-6 with TRBJ2-7; D could derive from TRBD1 or TRBD2 (6 bases each). V lost 0 bases and J 2 bases, leaving 8 bases between the germline ends. The CDR3 has 14 residues. The germline V gene encodes CDR1 MNHNY and CDR2 SVGAGI (reference sequence). The CDR3 DNA follows: TGTGCCAGCAGTTACTCGAGGGGGGCCTACGAGCAGTACTTC. Its translation: CASSYSRGAYEQYF.

This chain connects TRBV25-1 to TRBJ2-7, with 11 bases fitting TRBD2. With 6 bases clipped from V and 4 bases from J, the junction kept 8 bases outside the gene matches. Germline loops: CDR1 MGHDK, CDR2 SYGVNS. The CDR3 consists of 15 residues. CDR3 loop: CASSRGTSGTYEQYF. CDR3 DNA sequence: TGTGCCAGCAGCCGGGGGACTAGCGGAACTTACGAGCAGTACTTC.

The CDR3: CSAGGNGELFF. CDR3 DNA: TGCAGCGCCGGGGGGAACGGGGAGCTGTTTTTT. The chain links TRBV29-1 to TRBJ2-2, with TRBD2 identical over 7 bases. The germline V gene has CDR1 SQVTM and CDR2 ANQGSEA. The V and J ends lost 7 bases and 7 bases, in that order; junction bases with no gene match: 3. This CDR3 has 11 residues.

The V and J genes are TRBV7-3 and TRBJ2-1; 9 positions agree with TRBD1. J lost 9 bases, V lost 5 bases, and 8 bases had no gene match. From germline, CDR1 is SGHTA and CDR2 FQGTGA. The CDR3 runs 14 residues. The CDR3 reads CASSRQGDKREQFF. The CDR3 DNA reads TGTGCCAGCAGCCGACAGGGGGACAAACGTGAGCAGTTCTTC.

This clone occurred once. CDR3 coding DNA: TGTGCCAGCCAGGGTAGGGGTGGGGGCCACACCGGGGAGCTGTTTTTT. Residues: CASQGRGGGHTGELFF. The rearrangement uses TRBV19 and TRBJ2-2; the D gene is possibly TRBD1 (6 bases). V was cut by 9 bases and J by 3 bases, with 20 bases left in between. The CDR3 is 16 amino acids. The germline CDR1 and CDR2 sequences are LNHDA and SQIVND (reference sequence).

The V gene is TRBV5-8, the J gene TRBJ2-1, with unresolved D. The V gene lost 4 bases and the J gene lost 8 bases, with 10 bases spanning the gap. This CDR3 has 12 residues. From germline, CDR1 is SGHTS and CDR2 YDEGEE. The CDR3 region is CASSHRVHEQFF. Here the CDR3 DNA reads TGTGCCAGCAGCCATCGGGTCCATGAGCAGTTCTTC.

J is TRBJ2-1 and V is TRBV14; D is unresolved. Trimming took off 1 base at V and 0 bases at J, with 19 bases between the two ends. Per the germline V gene, CDR1 is SGHDN and CDR2 is FVKESK. The CDR3 is made up of 19 amino acids. The CDR3 DNA reads as TGTGCCAGCAGCCAAGGGCCCCTTCCGGCGGAACCCTCCTACAATGAGCAGTTCTTC. This codes for CASSQGPLPAEPSYNEQFF.

The V call is TRBV7-3, the J call TRBJ2-2, with D perhaps TRBD1 (6 bases). CDR1 is SGHTA, CDR2 FQGTGA, per germline. The CDR3 consists of 15 residues. V lost 4 bases, J lost 5 bases, and 14 bases lay in between. The CDR3 DNA follows: TGTGCCAGCAGCTCCAGGGGATTGGGGACCGGGGAGCTGTTTTTT. It translates to CASSSRGLGTGELFF.

This chain joins TRBV5-6 and TRBJ1-1, with 8 positions matching TRBD1. Germline V CDR1 and CDR2: SGHDT, YYEEEE. The CDR3 is 14 amino acids. Trimming removed 3 bases from V and 4 bases from J; junction bases left unmatched: 5. CDR3 amino acids: CASSSQGAVTEAFF. The CDR3 coding sequence is TGTGCCAGCAGCTCTCAGGGGGCGGTCACTGAAGCTTTCTTT.

This clone has just one count. The chain couples TRBV6-1 to TRBJ1-1; the match to TRBD1 covers 7 bases. Germline CDR1 and CDR2: MNHNS and SASEGT. This CDR3 contains 14 residues. V shed 6 bases and J 1 base; nucleotides not matched to a gene: 5. As DNA, the CDR3 is TGTGCCAGCAGGCGACAGGGACCGAACACTGAAGCTTTCTTT. Translated, it gives CASRRQGPNTEAFF.

V gene TRBV21-1 combines with J gene TRBJ1-2. TRBV21-1 is deemed a pseudogene. The CDR3 length is 13 residues. CDR3 coding DNA: TGTGCCAGCAGCAAAGACGGGGGCTATGGCTACACCTTC. As protein: CASSKDGGYGYTF.

This chain connects TRBV11-2 to TRBJ1-3; no reliable D call. The germline V gene encodes CDR1 SGHAT and CDR2 FQNNGV. V shed 5 bases and J shed 1 base, with 6 bases lying between them. The CDR3 extends over 13 amino acids. Written as DNA, the CDR3 is TGTGCCAGCAGCGGGGAGTCTGGAAACACCATATATTTT. It encodes CASSGESGNTIYF.

CDR3: CAINSGQHLSGSPLHF. DNA of the CDR3: TGTGCCATCAATTCCGGACAGCACCTATCCGGGTCACCCCTCCACTTT. V gene TRBV10-3 combines with J gene TRBJ1-6, with a tentative D call TRBD1 (6 bases). Germline V gene data show CDR1 as ENHRY and CDR2 as SYGVKD. This CDR3 is 16 amino acids long. Trimming took 7 bases from V and 10 from J, leaving 23 bases between them.